The clone carrying this T cell receptor beta chain has a count of ten or more. Its antigen is unknown. The source of the sample is a study of T cell repertoires in cytomegalovirus infection. Looking at the study overall: Researchers turned to recently identified HLA-C-restricted CMV epitopes as well as well-studied HLA-B-restricted ones. A matching HLA type, together with CMV infection, was signaled by public TCR beta signatures. Study-level results: CMV carriers with the relevant HLA were identified by cumulative public TCR beta family frequency. HLA-C-restricted TCR beta clonotypes specific for CMV led the ex vivo response.

Trimming left V 5 bases short and J 0 bases short, with 11 bases between. Germline CDR1 is SEHNR and CDR2 is FQNEAQ (reference sequence). This CDR3 contains 14 residues. Each CDR3 protein is one row after TCRdb ran MiXCR on the reads. Found here are roughly 920,000 distinct CDR3 sequences, 30% to 40% of them singletons; the top ten hold 11% to 15%. This material consisted of cultured CD8+ T cells from PBMCs, taken from culture after CMV antigen stimulation. The receptor's source is a human donor in good health (CMV status not recorded). Some clones in this sample may be carry-over from other donors' samples. The chain recombines TRBV7-9 with TRBJ2-7; weak D call: TRBD1 (6 bases). CDR3 in amino acids: CASSQDRFSYEQYF. The CDR3, as DNA: TGTGCCAGCAGCCAGGACAGATTCTCCTACGAGCAGTACTTC. Full variable domain (rest looked up from reference TRBV7-9 and TRBJ2-7): DTGVSQNPRHKITKRGQNVTFRCDPISEHNRLYWYRQTLGQGPEFLTYFQNEAQLEKSRLLSDRFSAERPKGSFSTLEIQRTEQGDSAMYLCASSQDRFSYEQYFGPGTRLTVT.